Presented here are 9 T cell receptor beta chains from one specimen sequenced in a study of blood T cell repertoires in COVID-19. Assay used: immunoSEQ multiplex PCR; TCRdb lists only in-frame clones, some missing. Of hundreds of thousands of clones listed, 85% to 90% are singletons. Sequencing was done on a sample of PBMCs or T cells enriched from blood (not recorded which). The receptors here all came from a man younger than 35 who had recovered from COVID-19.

CDR3 nucleotides: TGTGCCAGCAGCTCGCGTGGACAGGGCACAGATACGCAGTATTTT. This encodes CASSSRGQGTDTQYF. The chain couples TRBV5-5 to TRBJ2-3, with 7 positions matching TRBD1. The V segment lost 3 bases and the J segment 1 base; nucleotides outside the gene matches: 5. This CDR3 contains 15 residues. Per the germline V gene, CDR1 is SGHKS and CDR2 is YYEKEE (reference sequence).

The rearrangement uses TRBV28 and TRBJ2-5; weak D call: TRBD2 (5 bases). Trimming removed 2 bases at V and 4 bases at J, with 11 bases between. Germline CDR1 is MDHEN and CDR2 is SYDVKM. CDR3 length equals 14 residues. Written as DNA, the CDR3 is TGTGCCAGCAGTTTACGAGTAGGGAGAGAGACCCAGTACTTC. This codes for CASSLRVGRETQYF.

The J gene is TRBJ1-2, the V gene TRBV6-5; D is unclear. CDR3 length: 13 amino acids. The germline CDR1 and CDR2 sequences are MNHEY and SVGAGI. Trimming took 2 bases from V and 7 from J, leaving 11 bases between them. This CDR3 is CASSYLGRSGYTF. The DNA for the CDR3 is TGTGCCAGCAGTTACCTGGGGAGGAGTGGCTACACCTTC.

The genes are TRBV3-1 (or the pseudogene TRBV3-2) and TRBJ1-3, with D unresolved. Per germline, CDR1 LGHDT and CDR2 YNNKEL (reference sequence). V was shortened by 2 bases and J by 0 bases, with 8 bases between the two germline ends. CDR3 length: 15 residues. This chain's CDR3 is CASSQTFLSGNTIYF. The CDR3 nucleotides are TGTGCCAGCAGCCAAACTTTTCTCTCTGGAAACACCATATATTTT.

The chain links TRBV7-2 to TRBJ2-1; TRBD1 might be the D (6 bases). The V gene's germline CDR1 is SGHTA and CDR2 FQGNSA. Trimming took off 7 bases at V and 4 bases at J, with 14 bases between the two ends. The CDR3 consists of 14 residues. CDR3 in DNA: TGTGCCAGCAACTATAGGGGGAGATACAATGAGCAGTTCTTC. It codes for CASNYRGRYNEQFF.

The CDR3 loop reads CASSPTGFAEAFF. As DNA, the CDR3 is TGTGCCAGCAGCCCCACGGGGTTCGCTGAAGCTTTCTTT. The genes are TRBV7-3 and TRBJ1-1, with D unresolved. The CDR3 totals 13 residues. Deletions cut 5 bases from V and 6 bases from J, with 13 bases between. Germline CDR1 SGHTA, CDR2 FQGTGA.

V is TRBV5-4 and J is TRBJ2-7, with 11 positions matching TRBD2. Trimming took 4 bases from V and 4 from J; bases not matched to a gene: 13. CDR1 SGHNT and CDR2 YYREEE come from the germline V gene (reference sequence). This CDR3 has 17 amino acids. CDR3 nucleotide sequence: TGTGCCAGCAGCCACGTCATAGCGGGAGGGCCTGCGTACGAGCAGTACTTC. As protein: CASSHVIAGGPAYEQYF.

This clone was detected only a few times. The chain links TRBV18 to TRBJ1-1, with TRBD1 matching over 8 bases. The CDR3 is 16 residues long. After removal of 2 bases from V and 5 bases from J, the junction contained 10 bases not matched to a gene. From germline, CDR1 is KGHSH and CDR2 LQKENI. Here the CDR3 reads CASSPEGQGASTEAFF. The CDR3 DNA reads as TGTGCCAGCTCACCAGAAGGACAGGGAGCTTCGACTGAAGCTTTCTTT.

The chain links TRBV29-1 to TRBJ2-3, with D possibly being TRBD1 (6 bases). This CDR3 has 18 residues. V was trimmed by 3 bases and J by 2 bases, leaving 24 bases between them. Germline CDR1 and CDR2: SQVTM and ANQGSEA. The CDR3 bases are TGCAGCGTTGATGCCCAGACAGGCAGGCTCGTTTACACAGATACGCAGTATTTT. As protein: CSVDAQTGRLVYTDTQYF.